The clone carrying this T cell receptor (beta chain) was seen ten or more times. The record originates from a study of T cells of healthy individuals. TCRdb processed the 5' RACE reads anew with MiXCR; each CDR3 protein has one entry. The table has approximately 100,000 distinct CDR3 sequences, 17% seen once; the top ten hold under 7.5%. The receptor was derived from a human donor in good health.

In DNA, the CDR3 is TGTGCCAGCAGTGGATCGATAGGGACAGGCGGGGACGAGCAGTACTTC. The encoded protein is CASSGSIGTGGDEQYF. The J gene is TRBJ2-7, the V gene TRBV6-1; 8 nucleotides line up with TRBD1. Losses at the gene ends were 4 bases for V and 5 bases for J; bases not matched to a gene: 13. This CDR3 spans 16 amino acids. The germline gives CDR1 MNHNS, CDR2 SASEGT.